This T cell receptor beta chain was profiled in a study of graft-versus-host responses after intestinal transplantation. Study as a whole: Recipients were given multivisceral, liver-intestinal, or isolated intestinal transplants.

Findings and caveats of the study: Graft-donor T cell macrochimerism coincided with high graft-versus-host to host-versus-graft clonal ratios in allografts.

This clone is deemed medium-sized. From germline, CDR1 is SGHVS and CDR2 FNYEAQ. The CDR3 extends over 20 amino acids. The germline V and J ends were trimmed by 1 base and 3 bases, with 27 bases remaining between them. Researchers placed approximately 200,000 CFSE-labeled responder cells in culture with approximately 200,000 irradiated, violet-dye-labeled stimulator cells. Post-reaction, proliferating CD3+CD4+ and CD3+CD8+ responders (CFSE-low) were sorted. Measured with immunoSEQ multiplex PCR; TCRdb has only the in-frame clones, and not every one. The sample consists of roughly 4,700 clones, 27% of them appearing once.

V and J are TRBV7-6 and TRBJ1-2; D may be TRBD1 (6 bases). The sequencing here drew on alloreactive CD8+ T cells from a mixed lymphocyte reaction culture, taken before transplantation. The sample's subset: CFSE-low proliferating T cells sorted from roughly 6-day pre-transplant mixed lymphocyte reaction (GvH or HvG direction). This receptor was taken from a human patient who was an organ donor for intestinal transplantation. The CDR3 nucleotides read TGTGCCAGCAGCTTAGAGGGGGAGGGGATACCTCCCTGGCGGCACTATGGCTACACCTTC. The encoded protein is CASSLEGEGIPPWRHYGYTF. The entire variable domain, with the rest obtained from reference TRBV7-6 and TRBJ1-2, is as follows: GAGVSQSPRYKVTKRGQDVALRCDPISGHVSLYWYRQALGQGPEFLTYFNYEAQQDKSGLPNDRFSAERPEGSISTLTIQRTEQRDSAMYRCASSLEGEGIPPWRHYGYTFGSGTRLTVV.